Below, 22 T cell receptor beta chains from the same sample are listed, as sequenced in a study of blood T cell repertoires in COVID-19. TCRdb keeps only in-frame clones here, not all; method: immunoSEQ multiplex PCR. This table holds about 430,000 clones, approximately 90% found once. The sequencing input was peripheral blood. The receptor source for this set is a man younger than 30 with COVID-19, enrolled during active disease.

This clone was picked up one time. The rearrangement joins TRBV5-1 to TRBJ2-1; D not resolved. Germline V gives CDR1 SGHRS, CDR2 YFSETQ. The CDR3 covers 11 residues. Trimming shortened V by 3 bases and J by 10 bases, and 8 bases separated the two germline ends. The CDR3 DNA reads TGCGCCAGCAGCTCCCCACGGGAGCAGTTCTTC. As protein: CASSSPREQFF.

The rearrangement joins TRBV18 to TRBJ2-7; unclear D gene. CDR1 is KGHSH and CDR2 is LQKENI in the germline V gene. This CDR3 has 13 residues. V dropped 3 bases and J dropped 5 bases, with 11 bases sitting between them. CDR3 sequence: CASSPVREDEQYF. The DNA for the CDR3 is TGTGCCAGCTCACCCGTACGCGAGGACGAGCAGTACTTC.

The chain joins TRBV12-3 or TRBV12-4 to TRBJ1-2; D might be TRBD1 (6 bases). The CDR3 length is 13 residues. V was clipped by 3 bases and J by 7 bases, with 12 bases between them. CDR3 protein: CASSFPGAGGYTF. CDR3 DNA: TGTGCCAGCAGTTTTCCAGGGGCCGGTGGCTACACCTTC.

CDR3 protein: CSVVVTGGSEQYF. The CDR3 DNA reads as TGCAGCGTTGTCGTAACAGGGGGGTCCGAGCAGTACTTC. The rearrangement joins TRBV29-1 to TRBJ2-7; 8 positions agree with TRBD1. The germline V gene encodes CDR1 SQVTM and CDR2 ANQGSEA. The ends lost 4 bases at V and 6 bases at J; junction bases unmatched: 8. This CDR3 is 13 amino acids long.

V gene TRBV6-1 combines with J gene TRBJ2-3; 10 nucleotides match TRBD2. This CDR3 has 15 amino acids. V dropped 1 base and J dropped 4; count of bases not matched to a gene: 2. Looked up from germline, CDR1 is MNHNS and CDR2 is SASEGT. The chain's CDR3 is CASSEGTSGADTQYF. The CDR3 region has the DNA TGTGCCAGCAGTGAAGGTACTAGCGGGGCAGATACGCAGTATTTT.

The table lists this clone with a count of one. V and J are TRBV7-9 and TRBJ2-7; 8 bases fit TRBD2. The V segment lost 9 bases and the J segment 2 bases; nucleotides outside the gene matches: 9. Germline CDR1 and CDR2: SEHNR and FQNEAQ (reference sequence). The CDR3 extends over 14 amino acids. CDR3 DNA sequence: TGTGCCAGTAGAATGACTAGCGAAACCTACGAGCAGTACTTC. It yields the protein CASRMTSETYEQYF.

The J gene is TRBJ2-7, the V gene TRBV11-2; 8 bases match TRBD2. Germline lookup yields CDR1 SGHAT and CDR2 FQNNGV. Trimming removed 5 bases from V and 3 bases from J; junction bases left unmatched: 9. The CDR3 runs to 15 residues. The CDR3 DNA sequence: TGTGCCAGCAGCCCGGGGGGGGCAGCTGTCTACGAGCAGTACTTC. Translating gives CASSPGGAAVYEQYF. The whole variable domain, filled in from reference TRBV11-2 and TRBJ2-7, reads EAGVAQSPRYKIIEKRQSVAFWCNPISGHATLYWYQQILGQGPKLLIQFQNNGVVDDSQLPKDRFSAERLKGVDSTLKIQPAKLEDSAVYLCASSPGGAAVYEQYFGPGTRLTVT.

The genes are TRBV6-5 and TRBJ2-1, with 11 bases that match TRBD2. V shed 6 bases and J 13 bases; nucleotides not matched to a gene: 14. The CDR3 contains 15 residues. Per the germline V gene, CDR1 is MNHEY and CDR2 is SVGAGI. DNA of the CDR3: TGTGCCAGCAGCCTACTAGCGGGAGCCCGAGAATTACAGTTCTTC. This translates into CASSLLAGARELQFF.

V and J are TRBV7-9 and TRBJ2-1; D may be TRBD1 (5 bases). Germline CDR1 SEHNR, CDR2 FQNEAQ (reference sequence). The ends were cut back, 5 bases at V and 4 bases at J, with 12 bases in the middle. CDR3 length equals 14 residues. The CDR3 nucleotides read TGTGCCAGCAGCCCCACCGCAGGGTACAATGAGCAGTTCTTC. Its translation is CASSPTAGYNEQFF.

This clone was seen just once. The CDR3 loop reads CASSESTQYF. CDR3 in DNA: TGCGCCAGCAGTGAGAGCACGCAGTATTTT. The chain carries TRBV10-2 and TRBJ2-3; unclear D gene. CDR1 and CDR2 from the germline V gene are WSHSY and SAAADI. V was pared by 2 bases and J by 9 bases, with 3 bases between. The CDR3 has 10 residues.

CDR3 coding DNA: TGTGCCAGCAGCCAAGCTTACAGGTTCCCAGATACGCAGTATTTT. It is translated as CASSQAYRFPDTQYF. The chain recombines TRBV14 with TRBJ2-3, with D maybe TRBD1 (5 bases). V lost 1 base and J 4 bases, leaving 12 bases between the germline ends. The CDR3 sequence is 15 residues long. Germline lookup yields CDR1 SGHDN and CDR2 FVKESK.

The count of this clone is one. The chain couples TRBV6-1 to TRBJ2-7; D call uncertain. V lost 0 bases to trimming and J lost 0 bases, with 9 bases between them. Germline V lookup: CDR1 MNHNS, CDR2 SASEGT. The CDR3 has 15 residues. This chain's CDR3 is CASSEASSSSYEQYF. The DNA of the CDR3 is TGTGCCAGCAGTGAAGCTAGCAGCAGCTCCTACGAGCAGTACTTC.

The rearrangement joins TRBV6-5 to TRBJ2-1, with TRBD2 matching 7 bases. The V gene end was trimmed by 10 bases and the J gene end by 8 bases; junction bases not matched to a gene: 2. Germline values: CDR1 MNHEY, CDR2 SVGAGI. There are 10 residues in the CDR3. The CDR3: CATGGDEQFF. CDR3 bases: TGTGCCACTGGGGGGGATGAGCAGTTCTTC.

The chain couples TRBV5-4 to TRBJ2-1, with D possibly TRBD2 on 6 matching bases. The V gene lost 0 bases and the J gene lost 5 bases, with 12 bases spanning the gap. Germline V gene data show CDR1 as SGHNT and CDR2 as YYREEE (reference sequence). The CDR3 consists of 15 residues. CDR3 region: CASSLGREGNNEQFF. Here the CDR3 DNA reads TGTGCCAGCAGCTTGGGGCGGGAAGGGAACAATGAGCAGTTCTTC.

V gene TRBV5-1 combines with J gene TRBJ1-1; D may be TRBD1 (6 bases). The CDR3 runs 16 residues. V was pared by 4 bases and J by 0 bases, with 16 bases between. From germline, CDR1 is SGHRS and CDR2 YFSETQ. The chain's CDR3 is CASSPGHLEVNTEAFF. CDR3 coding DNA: TGCGCCAGCAGCCCGGGACATCTAGAAGTGAACACTGAAGCTTTCTTT.

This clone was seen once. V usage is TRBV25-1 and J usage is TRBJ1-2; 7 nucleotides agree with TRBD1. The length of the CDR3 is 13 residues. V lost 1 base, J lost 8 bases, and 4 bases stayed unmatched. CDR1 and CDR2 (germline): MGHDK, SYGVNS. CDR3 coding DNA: TGTGCCAGCAGTGAATTCCCAGGGGGGGGCTACACCTTC. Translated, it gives CASSEFPGGGYTF.

The CDR3 sequence is CASTRTPIIYGYTF. The CDR3, as DNA: TGTGCCAGCACGCGGACTCCCATTATCTATGGCTACACCTTC. The rearrangement joins TRBV2 to TRBJ1-2; no clear D. Trimming removed 7 bases at V and 4 bases at J, with 16 bases between. CDR1 is SNHLY and CDR2 is FYNNEI in the germline V gene. The CDR3 length is 14 residues.

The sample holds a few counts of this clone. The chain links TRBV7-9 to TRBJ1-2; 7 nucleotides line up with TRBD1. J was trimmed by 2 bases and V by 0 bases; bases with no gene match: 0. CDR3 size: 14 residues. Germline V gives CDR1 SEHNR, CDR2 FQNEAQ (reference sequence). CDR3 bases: TGTGCCAGCAGCTTAGCGACAGGGAACTATGGCTACACCTTC. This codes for CASSLATGNYGYTF. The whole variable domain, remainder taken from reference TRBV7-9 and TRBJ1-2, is DTGVSQNPRHKITKRGQNVTFRCDPISEHNRLYWYRQTLGQGPEFLTYFQNEAQLEKSRLLSDRFSAERPKGSFSTLEIQRTEQGDSAMYLCASSLATGNYGYTFGSGTRLTVV.

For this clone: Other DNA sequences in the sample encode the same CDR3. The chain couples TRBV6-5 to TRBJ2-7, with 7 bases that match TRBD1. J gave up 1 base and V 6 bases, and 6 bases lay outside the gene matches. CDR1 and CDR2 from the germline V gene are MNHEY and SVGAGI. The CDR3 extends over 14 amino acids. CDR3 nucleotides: TGTGCCAGCAGGAGAGGACAGGCTTCCTACGAGCAGTACTTC. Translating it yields CASRRGQASYEQYF.

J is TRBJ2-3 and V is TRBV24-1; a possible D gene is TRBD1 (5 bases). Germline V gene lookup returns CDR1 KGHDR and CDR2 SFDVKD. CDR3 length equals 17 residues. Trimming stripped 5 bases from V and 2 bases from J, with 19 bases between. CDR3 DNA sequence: TGTGCCACCAGTGTATCTAAGAGACAGACTTACACAGATACGCAGTATTTT. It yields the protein CATSVSKRQTYTDTQYF.

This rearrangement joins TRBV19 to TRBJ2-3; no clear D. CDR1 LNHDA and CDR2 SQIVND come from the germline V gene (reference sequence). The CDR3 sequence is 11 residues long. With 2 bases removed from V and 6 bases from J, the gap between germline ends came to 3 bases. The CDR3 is CASSIQDTQYF. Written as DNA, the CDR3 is TGTGCCAGTAGTATACAGGATACGCAGTATTTT.

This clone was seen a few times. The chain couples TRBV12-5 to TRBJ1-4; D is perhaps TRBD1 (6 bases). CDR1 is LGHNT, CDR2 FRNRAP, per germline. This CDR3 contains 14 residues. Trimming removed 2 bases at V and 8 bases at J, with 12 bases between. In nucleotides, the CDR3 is TGTGCTAGTGGTTTGAATGGGGGCTGGGAAAAACTGTTTTTT. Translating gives CASGLNGGWEKLFF.